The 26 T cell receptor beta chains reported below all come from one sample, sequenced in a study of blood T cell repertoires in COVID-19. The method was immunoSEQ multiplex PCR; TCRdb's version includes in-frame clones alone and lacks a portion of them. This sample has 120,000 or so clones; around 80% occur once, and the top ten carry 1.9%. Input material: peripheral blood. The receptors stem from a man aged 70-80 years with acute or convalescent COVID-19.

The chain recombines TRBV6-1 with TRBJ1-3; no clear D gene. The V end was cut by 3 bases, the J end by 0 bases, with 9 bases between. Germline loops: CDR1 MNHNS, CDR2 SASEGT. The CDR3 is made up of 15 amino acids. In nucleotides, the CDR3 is TGTGCCAGCAGTGAGGGCAGCTACTCTGGAAACACCATATATTTT. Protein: CASSEGSYSGNTIYF.

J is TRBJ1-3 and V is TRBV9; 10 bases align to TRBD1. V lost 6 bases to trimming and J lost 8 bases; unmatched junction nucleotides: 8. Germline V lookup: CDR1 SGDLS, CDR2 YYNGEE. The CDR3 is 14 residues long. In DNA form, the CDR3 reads TGTGCCAGCACCAAGAGACAGGGGGCAGACACCATATATTTT. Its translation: CASTKRQGADTIYF.

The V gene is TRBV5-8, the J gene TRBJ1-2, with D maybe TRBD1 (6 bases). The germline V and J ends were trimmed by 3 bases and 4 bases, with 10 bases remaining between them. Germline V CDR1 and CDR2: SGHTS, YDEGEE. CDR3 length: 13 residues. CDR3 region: CASSSGHLYGYTF. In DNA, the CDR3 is TGTGCCAGCAGCTCGGGACACCTCTATGGCTACACCTTC. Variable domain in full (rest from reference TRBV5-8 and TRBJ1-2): EAGVTQSPTHLIKTRGQQATLRCSPISGHTSVYWYQQALGLGLQFLLWYDEGEERNRGNFPPRFSGRQFPNYSSELNVNALELEDSALYLCASSSGHLYGYTFGSGTRLTVV.

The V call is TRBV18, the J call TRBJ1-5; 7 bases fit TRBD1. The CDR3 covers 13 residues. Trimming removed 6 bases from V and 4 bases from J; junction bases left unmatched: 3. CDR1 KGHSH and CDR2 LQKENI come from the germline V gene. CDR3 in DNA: TGTGCCAGCTCGGAACAGGGGAATCAGCCCCAGCATTTT. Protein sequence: CASSEQGNQPQHF.

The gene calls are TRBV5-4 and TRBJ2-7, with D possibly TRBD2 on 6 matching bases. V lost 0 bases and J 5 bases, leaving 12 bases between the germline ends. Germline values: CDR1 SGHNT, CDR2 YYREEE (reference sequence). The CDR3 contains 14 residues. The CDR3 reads CASSLGGTDNEQYF. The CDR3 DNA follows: TGTGCCAGCAGCTTGGGGGGGACTGACAACGAGCAGTACTTC.

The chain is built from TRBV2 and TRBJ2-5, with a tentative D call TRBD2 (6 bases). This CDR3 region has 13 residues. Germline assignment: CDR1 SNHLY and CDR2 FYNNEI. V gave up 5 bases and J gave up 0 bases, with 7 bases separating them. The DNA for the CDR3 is TGTGCCAGCAGTCGGGGGTACCAAGAGACCCAGTACTTC. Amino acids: CASSRGYQETQYF.

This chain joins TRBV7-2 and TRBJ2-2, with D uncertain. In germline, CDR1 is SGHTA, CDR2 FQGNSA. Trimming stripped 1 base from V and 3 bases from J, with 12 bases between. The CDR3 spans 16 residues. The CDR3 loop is CASSLESGPYTGELFF. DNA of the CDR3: TGTGCCAGCAGCTTAGAGTCTGGGCCCTACACCGGGGAGCTGTTTTTT.

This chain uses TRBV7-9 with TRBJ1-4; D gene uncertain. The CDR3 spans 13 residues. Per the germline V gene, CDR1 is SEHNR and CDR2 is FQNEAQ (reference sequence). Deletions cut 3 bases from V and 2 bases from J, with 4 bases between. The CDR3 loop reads CASSLSTNEKLFF. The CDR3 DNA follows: TGTGCCAGCAGCTTGAGTACTAATGAAAAACTGTTTTTT.

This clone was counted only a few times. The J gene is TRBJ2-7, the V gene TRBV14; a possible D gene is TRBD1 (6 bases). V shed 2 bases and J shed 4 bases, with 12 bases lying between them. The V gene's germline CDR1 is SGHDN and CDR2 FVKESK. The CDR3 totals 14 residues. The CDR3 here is CASSQRRGAYEQYF. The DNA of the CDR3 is TGTGCCAGCAGCCAACGCAGGGGCGCGTACGAGCAGTACTTC.

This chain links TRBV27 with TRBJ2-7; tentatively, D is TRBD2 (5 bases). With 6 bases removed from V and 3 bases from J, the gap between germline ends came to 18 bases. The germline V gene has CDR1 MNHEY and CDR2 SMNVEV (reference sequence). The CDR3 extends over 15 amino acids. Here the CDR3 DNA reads TGTGCCAGCAGCCGGAGGCTAGACATTAACTACGAGCAGTACTTC. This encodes CASSRRLDINYEQYF.

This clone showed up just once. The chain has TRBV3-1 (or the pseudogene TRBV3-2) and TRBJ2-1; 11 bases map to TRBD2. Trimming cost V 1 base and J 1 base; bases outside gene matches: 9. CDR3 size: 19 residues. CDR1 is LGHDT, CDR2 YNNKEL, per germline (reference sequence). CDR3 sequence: CASSQGLAGGWGSYNEQFF. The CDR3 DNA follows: TGTGCCAGCAGCCAAGGGCTAGCGGGGGGCTGGGGGTCCTACAATGAGCAGTTCTTC.

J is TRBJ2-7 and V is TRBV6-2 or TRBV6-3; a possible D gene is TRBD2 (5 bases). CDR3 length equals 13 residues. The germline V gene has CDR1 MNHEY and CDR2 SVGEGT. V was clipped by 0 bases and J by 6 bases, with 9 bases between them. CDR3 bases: TGTGCCAGCAGTTACTCTCGGGGTATCGAGCAGTACTTC. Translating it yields CASSYSRGIEQYF.

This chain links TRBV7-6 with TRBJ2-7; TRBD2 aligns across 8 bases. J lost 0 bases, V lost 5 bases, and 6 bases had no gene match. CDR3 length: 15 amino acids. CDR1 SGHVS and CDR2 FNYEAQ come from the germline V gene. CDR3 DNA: TGTGCCAGCAGCCCCGGGGGGGGGAGCTCCTACGAGCAGTACTTC. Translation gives CASSPGGGSSYEQYF.

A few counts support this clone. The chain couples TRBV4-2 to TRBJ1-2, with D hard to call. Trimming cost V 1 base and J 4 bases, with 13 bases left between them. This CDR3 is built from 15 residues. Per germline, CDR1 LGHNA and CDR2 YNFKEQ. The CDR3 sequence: CASSQALGSSYGYTF. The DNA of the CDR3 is TGTGCCAGCAGCCAAGCCCTAGGCAGCTCCTATGGCTACACCTTC.

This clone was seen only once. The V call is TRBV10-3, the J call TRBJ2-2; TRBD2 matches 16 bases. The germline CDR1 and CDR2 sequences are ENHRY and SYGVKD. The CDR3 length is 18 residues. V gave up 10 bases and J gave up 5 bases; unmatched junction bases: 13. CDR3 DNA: TGTGCCACCTTACCGGGACTAGCGGGGGGGCCGAGGACCGGGGAGCTGTTTTTT. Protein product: CATLPGLAGGPRTGELFF.

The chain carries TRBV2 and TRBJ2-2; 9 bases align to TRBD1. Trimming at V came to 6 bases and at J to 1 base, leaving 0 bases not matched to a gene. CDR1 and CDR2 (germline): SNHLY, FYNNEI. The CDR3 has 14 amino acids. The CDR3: CASRDRGNTGELFF. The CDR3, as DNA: TGTGCCAGCAGGGACAGGGGGAACACCGGGGAGCTGTTTTTT.

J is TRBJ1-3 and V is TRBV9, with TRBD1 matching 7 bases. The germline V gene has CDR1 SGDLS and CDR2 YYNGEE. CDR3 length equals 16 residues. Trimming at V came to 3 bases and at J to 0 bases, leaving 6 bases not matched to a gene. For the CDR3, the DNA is TGTGCCAGCAGCGCGGGACAGCTCAGCTCTGGAAACACCATATATTTT. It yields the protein CASSAGQLSSGNTIYF.

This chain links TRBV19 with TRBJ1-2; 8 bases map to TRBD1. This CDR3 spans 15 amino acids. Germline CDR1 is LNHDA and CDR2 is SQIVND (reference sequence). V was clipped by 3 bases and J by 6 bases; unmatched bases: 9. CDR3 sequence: CASSIRTGGVHGYTF. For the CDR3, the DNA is TGTGCCAGTAGTATTCGTACAGGGGGAGTCCATGGCTACACCTTC.

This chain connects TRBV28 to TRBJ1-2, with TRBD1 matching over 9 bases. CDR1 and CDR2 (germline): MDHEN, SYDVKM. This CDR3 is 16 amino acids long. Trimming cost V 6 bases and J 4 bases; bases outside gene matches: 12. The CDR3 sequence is CASRSPSGQGFYGYTF. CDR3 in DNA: TGTGCCAGCAGATCTCCTTCGGGACAGGGTTTCTATGGCTACACCTTC.

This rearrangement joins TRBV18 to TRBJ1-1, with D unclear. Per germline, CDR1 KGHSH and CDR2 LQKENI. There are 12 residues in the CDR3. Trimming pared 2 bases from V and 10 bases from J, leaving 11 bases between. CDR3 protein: CASSPVGEGAFF. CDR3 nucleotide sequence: TGTGCCAGCTCACCAGTCGGGGAGGGAGCTTTCTTT.

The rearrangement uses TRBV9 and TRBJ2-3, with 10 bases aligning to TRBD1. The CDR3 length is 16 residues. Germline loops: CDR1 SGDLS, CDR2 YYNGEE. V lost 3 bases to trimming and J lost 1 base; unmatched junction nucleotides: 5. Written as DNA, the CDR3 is TGTGCCAGCAGCGCTGCCGGGACAGGGGGCACAGATACGCAGTATTTT. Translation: CASSAAGTGGTDTQYF.

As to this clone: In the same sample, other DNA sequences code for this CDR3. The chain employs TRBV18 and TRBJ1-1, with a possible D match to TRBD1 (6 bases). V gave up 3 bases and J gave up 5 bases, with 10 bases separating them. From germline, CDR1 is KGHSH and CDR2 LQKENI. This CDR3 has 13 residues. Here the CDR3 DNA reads TGTGCCAGCTCACCCTCAGGGGATACTGAAGCTTTCTTT. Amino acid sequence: CASSPSGDTEAFF.

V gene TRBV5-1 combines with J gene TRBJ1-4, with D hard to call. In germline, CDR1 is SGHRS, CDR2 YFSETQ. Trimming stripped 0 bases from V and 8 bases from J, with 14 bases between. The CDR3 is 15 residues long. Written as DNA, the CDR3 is TGCGCCAGCAGCTTGGAACCTCACTGGAGGGAAAAACTGTTTTTT. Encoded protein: CASSLEPHWREKLFF.

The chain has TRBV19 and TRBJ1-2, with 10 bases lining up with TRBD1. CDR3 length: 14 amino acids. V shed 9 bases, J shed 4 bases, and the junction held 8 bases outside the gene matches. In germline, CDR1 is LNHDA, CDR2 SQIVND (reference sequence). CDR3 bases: TGTGCCAGCCAAAGGGACAGGGGAAGCTATGGCTACACCTTC. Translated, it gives CASQRDRGSYGYTF.

The DNA of the CDR3 is TGTGCCAGCCTGGGACAGTTTAACTATGGCTACACCTTC. It is translated as CASLGQFNYGYTF. V gene TRBV3-1 (or the pseudogene TRBV3-2) combines with J gene TRBJ1-2; 7 nucleotides match TRBD1. This CDR3 contains 13 residues. After removal of 8 bases from V and 1 base from J, the junction contained 4 bases not matched to a gene. Germline-derived CDR1 and CDR2 are LGHDT and YNNKEL (reference sequence).

The CDR3 reads CASTRQGGNTEAFF. CDR3 bases: TGTGCCAGCACCCGACAGGGAGGGAACACTGAAGCTTTCTTT. The rearrangement joins TRBV7-2 to TRBJ1-1, with 7 positions matching TRBD1. This CDR3 spans 14 amino acids. CDR1 and CDR2 (germline): SGHTA, FQGNSA. Trimming took 7 bases from V and 1 from J; bases not matched to a gene: 6.